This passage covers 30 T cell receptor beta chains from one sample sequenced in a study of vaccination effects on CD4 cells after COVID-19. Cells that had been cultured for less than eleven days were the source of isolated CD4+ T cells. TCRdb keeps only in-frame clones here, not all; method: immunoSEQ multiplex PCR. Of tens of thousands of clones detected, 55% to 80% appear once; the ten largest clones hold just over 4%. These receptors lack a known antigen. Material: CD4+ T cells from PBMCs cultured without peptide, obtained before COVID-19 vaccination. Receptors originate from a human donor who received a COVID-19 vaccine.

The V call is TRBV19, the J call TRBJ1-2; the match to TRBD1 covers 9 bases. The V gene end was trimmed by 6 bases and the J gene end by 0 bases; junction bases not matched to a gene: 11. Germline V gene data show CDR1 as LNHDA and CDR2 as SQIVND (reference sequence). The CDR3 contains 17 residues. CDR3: CASRDLSGTGTNYGYTF. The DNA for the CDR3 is TGTGCCAGTAGAGATCTTTCCGGGACAGGGACTAACTATGGCTACACCTTC.

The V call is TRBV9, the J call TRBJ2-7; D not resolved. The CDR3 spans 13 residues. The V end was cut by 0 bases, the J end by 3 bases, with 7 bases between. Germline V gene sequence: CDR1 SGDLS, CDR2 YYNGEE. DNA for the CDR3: TGTGCCAGCAGCGTAGGAACAAGCTACGAGCAGTACTTC. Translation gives CASSVGTSYEQYF.

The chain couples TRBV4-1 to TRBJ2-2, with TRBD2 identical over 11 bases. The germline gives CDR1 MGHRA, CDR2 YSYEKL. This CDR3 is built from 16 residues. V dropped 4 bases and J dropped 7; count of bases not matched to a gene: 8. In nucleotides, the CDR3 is TGCGCCAGCAGCCCGTATTTAGCGGGAGGGGTCGGGGAGCTGTTTTTT. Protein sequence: CASSPYLAGGVGELFF.

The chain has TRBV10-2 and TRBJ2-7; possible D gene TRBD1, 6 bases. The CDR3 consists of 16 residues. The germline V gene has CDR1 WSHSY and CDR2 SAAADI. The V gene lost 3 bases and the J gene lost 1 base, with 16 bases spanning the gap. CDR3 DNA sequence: TGCGCCAGCAGTGACATAGGGGGTGGGTCGTCCTACGAGCAGTACTTC. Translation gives CASSDIGGGSSYEQYF.

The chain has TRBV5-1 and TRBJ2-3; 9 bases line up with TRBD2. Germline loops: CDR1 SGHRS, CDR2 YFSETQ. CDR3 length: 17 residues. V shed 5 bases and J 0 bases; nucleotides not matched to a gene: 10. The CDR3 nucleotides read TGCGCCAGCAGATATGCCGTAGCGGGGGATAGCACAGATACGCAGTATTTT. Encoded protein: CASRYAVAGDSTDTQYF.

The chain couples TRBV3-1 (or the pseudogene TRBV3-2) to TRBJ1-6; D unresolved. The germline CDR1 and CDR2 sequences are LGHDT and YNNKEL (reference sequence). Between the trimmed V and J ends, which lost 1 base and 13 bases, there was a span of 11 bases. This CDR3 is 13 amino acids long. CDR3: CASSQAERTPLHF. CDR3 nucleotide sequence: TGTGCCAGCAGCCAAGCGGAGAGGACTCCCCTCCACTTT.

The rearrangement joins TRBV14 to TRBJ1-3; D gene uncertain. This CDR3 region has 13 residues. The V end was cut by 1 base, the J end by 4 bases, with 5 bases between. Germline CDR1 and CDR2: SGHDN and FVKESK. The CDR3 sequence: CASSQGRGNTIYF. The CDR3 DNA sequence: TGTGCCAGCAGCCAAGGACGGGGAAACACCATATATTTT.

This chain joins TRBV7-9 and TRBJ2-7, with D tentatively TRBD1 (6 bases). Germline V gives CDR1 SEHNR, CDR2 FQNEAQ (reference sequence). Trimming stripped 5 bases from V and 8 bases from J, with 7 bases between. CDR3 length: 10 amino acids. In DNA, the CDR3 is TGTGCCAGCAGCGGACAGAAGCAGTACTTC. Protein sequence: CASSGQKQYF.

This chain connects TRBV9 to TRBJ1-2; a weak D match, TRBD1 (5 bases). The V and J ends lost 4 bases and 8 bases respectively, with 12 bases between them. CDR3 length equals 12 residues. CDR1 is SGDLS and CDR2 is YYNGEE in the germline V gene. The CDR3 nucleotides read TGTGCCAGCAGCCCCCGGGACGACGGCTACACCTTC. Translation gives CASSPRDDGYTF.

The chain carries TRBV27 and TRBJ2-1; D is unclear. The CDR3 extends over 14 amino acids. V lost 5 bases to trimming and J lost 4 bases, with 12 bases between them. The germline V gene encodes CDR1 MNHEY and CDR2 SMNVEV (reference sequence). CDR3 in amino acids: CASSPYRTYNEQFF. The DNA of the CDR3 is TGTGCCAGCAGTCCTTACCGAACGTACAATGAGCAGTTCTTC.

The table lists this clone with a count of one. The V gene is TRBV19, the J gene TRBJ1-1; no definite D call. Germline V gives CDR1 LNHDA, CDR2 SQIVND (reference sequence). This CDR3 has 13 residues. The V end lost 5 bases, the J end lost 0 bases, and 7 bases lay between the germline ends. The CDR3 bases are TGTGCCAGTAGTGTGACGGTGAACACTGAAGCTTTCTTT. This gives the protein CASSVTVNTEAFF. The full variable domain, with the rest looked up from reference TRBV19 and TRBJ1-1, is DGGITQSPKYLFRKEGQNVTLSCEQNLNHDAMYWYRQDPGQGLRLIYYSQIVNDFQKGDIAEGYSVSREKKESFPLTVTSAQKNPTAFYLCASSVTVNTEAFFGQGTRLTVV.

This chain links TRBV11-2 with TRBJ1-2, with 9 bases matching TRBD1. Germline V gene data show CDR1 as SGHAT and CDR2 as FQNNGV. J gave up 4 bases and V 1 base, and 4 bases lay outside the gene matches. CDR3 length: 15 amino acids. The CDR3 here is CASSLGDRELYGYTF. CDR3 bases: TGTGCCAGCAGCTTAGGGGACAGGGAACTCTATGGCTACACCTTC.

In nucleotides, the CDR3 is TGTGCCAGCAGCGTCGGGGGGAGTCCCGAGCAGTACTTC. Translation: CASSVGGSPEQYF. The chain links TRBV9 to TRBJ2-7; 7 nucleotides align to TRBD2. This CDR3 is built from 13 residues. Looked up from germline, CDR1 is SGDLS and CDR2 is YYNGEE. After removal of 2 bases from V and 6 bases from J, the junction contained 5 bases not matched to a gene.

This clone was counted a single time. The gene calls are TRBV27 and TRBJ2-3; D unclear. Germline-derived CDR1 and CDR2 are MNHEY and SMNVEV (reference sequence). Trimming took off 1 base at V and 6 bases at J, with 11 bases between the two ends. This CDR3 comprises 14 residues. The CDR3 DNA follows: TGTGCCAGCAGTTTATTGGGCCCCGGTGATACGCAGTATTTT. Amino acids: CASSLLGPGDTQYF.

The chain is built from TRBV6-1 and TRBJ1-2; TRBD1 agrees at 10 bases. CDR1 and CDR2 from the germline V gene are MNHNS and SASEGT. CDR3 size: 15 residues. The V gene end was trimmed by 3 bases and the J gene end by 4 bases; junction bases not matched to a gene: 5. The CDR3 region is CASSEGQGPFYGYTF. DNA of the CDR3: TGTGCCAGCAGTGAGGGACAGGGGCCCTTCTATGGCTACACCTTC.

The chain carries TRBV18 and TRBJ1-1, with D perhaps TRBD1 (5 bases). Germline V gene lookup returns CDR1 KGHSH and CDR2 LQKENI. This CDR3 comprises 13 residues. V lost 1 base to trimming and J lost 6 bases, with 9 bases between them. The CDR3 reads CASSPQGMAEAFF. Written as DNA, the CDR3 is TGTGCCAGCTCACCACAGGGGATGGCTGAAGCTTTCTTT.

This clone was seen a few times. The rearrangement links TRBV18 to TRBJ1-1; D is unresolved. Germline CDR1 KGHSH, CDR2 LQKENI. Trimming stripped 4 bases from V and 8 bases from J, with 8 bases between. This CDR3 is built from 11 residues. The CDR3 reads CASSLQVEAFF. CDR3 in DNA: TGTGCCAGCTCACTACAAGTGGAAGCTTTCTTT.

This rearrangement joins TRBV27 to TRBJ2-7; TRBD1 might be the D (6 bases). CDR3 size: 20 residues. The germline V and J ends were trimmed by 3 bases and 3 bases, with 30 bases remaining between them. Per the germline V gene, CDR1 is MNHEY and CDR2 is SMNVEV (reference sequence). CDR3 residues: CASSFSPLSRWTEQSYEQYF. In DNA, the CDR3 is TGTGCCAGCAGTTTCTCTCCCCTTTCCCGGTGGACAGAACAAAGCTACGAGCAGTACTTC.

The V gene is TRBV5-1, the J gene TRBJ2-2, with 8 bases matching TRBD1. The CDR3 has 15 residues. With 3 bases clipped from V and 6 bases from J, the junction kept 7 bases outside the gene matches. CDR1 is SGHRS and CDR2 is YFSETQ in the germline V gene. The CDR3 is CASSYKTGDPGELFF. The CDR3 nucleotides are TGCGCCAGCAGCTATAAGACAGGGGACCCCGGGGAGCTGTTTTTT.

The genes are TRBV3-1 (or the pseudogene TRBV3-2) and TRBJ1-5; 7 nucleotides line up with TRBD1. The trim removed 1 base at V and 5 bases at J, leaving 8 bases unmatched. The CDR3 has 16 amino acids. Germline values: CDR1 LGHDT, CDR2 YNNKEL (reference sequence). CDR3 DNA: TGTGCCAGCAGCCAAGGTTTAGACAGGGTTCATCAGCCCCAGCATTTT. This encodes CASSQGLDRVHQPQHF.

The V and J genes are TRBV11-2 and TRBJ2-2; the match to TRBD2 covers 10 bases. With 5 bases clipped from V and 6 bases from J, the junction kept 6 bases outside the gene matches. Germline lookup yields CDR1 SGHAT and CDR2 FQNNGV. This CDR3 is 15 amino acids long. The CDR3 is CASSPIAGGSGELFF. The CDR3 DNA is TGTGCCAGCAGCCCCATAGCGGGGGGATCCGGGGAGCTGTTTTTT. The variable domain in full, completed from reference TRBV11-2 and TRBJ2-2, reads EAGVAQSPRYKIIEKRQSVAFWCNPISGHATLYWYQQILGQGPKLLIQFQNNGVVDDSQLPKDRFSAERLKGVDSTLKIQPAKLEDSAVYLCASSPIAGGSGELFFGEGSRLTVL.

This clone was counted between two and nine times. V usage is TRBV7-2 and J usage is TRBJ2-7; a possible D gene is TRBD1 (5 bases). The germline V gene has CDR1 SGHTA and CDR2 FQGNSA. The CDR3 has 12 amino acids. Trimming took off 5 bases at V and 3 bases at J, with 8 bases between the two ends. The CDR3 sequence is CASSPTGYEQYF. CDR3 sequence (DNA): TGTGCCAGCAGCCCAACAGGCTACGAGCAGTACTTC.

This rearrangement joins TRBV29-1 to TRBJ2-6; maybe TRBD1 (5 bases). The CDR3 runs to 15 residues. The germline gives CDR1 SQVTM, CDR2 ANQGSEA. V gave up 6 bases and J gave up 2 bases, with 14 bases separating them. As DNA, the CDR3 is TGCAGCGTGCAAAGTCTGGGGCCTGGGGCCAACGTCCTGACTTTC. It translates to CSVQSLGPGANVLTF.

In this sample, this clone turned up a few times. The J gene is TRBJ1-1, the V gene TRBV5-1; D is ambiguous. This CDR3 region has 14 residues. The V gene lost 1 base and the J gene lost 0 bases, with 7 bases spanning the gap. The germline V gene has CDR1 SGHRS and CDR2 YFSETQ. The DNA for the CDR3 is TGCGCCAGCAGCTTGACGGATATGAACACTGAAGCTTTCTTT. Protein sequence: CASSLTDMNTEAFF.

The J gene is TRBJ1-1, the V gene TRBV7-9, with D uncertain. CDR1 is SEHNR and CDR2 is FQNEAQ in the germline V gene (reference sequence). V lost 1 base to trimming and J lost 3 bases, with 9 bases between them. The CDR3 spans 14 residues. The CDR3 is CASSLGTVYTEAFF. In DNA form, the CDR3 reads TGTGCCAGCAGCTTAGGTACGGTGTACACTGAAGCTTTCTTT.

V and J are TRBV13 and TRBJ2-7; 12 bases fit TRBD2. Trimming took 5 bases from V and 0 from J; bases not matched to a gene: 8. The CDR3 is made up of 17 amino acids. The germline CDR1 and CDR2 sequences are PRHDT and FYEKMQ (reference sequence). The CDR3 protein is CASSPRTSGTTSYEQYF. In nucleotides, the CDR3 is TGTGCCAGCAGCCCCCGGACTAGCGGGACTACCTCCTACGAGCAGTACTTC.

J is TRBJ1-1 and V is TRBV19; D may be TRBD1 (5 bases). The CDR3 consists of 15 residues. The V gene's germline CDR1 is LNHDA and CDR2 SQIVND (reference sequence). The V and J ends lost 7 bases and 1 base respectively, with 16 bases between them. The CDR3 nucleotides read TGTGCCAGTAATAGGGGTGGACACACGAACACTGAAGCTTTCTTT. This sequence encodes CASNRGGHTNTEAFF.

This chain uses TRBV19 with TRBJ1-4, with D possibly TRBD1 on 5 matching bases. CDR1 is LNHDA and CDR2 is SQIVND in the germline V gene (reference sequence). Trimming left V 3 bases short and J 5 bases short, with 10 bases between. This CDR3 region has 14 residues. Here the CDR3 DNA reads TGTGCCAGTAGTATGGGACGGTTGAATGAAAAACTGTTTTTT. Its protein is CASSMGRLNEKLFF.

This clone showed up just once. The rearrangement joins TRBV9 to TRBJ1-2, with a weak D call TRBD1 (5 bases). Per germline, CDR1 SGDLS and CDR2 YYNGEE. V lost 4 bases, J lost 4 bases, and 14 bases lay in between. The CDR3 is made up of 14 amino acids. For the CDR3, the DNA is TGTGCCAGCAGCTCGGGGGGGATCGGCTATGGCTACACCTTC. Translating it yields CASSSGGIGYGYTF.

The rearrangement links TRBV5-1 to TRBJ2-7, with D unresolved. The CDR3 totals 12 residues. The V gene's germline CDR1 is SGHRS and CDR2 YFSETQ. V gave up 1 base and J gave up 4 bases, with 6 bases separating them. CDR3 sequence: CASSLNEYEQYF. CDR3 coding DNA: TGCGCCAGCAGCTTGAATGAATACGAGCAGTACTTC.